These 32 T cell receptor beta chains share one sample of origin, sequenced in a study of identical twins. In TCRdb, the 5' RACE reads were re-called with MiXCR into one record per CDR3 protein. The sample gives about 530,000 distinct CDR3 sequences, around 15% of which show up once; around 0.4% is in the top ten. These data are also associated with another study on yellow fever vaccine responses in identical twins.

Sequencing was performed on CD4+ T cells sorted from blood. Every receptor here comes from a woman under 30 in good health.

This clonotype has a handful of counts. The genes are TRBV29-1 and TRBJ2-1; 12 bases map to TRBD2. This CDR3 has 15 amino acids. Trimming took 7 bases from V and 8 from J; bases not matched to a gene: 12. Germline V gene lookup returns CDR1 SQVTM and CDR2 ANQGSEA. The CDR3 DNA reads TGCAGCGCCCCACCGACTAGCGGGAGTGGGTATGAGCAGTTCTTC. This encodes CSAPPTSGSGYEQFF.

This CDR3 reads CSAREGLLHRGEQFF. The CDR3 DNA reads as TGCAGTGCTAGAGAGGGATTACTCCACCGCGGTGAGCAGTTCTTC. The chain joins TRBV20-1 to TRBJ2-1; D is unclear. There are 15 residues in the CDR3. V was trimmed by 0 bases and J by 9 bases, leaving 18 bases between them. Per the germline V gene, CDR1 is DFQATT and CDR2 is SNEGSKA (reference sequence).

The genes are TRBV5-5 and TRBJ2-4; tentatively, D is TRBD1 (5 bases). V gave up 4 bases and J gave up 0 bases, with 17 bases separating them. From germline, CDR1 is SGHKS and CDR2 YYEKEE (reference sequence). This CDR3 contains 17 residues. CDR3 residues: CASSPQTVILAKNIQYF. Here the CDR3 DNA reads TGTGCCAGCAGCCCGCAGACAGTTATTTTAGCCAAAAACATTCAGTACTTC. The full variable domain, completed using reference TRBV5-5 and TRBJ2-4, is DAGVTQSPTHLIKTRGQQVTLRCSPISGHKSVSWYQQVLGQGPQFIFQYYEKEERGRGNFPDRFSARQFPNYSSELNVNALLLGDSALYLCASSPQTVILAKNIQYFGAGTRLSVL.

This clonotype was picked up a small number of times. The chain uses TRBV20-1 and TRBJ2-7; TRBD2 matches 13 bases. This CDR3 contains 14 residues. V shed 5 bases, J shed 7 bases, and the junction held 8 bases outside the gene matches. The germline V gene encodes CDR1 DFQATT and CDR2 SNEGSKA (reference sequence). The chain's CDR3 is CSAPEPGLAGEQYF. The CDR3 DNA is TGCAGTGCTCCTGAACCGGGACTAGCGGGAGAGCAGTACTTC.

The table lists this clonotype with a few counts. The J gene is TRBJ1-5, the V gene TRBV29-1; D is ambiguous. V shed 1 base and J shed 8 bases, with 12 bases lying between them. The CDR3 length is 13 residues. Germline-derived CDR1 and CDR2 are SQVTM and ANQGSEA. This CDR3 reads CSVEGANGEPQHF. As DNA, the CDR3 is TGCAGCGTTGAAGGCGCGAATGGGGAGCCCCAGCATTTT.

The chain recombines TRBV4-1 with TRBJ2-2; 9 bases are a match to TRBD2. Germline V gives CDR1 MGHRA, CDR2 YSYEKL. J was trimmed by 6 bases and V by 8 bases; bases with no gene match: 7. The CDR3 consists of 14 residues. CDR3 in DNA: TGCGCCAGCCGAATAGCGGGGGAGGCCGGGGAGCTGTTTTTT. The encoded protein is CASRIAGEAGELFF.

This clonotype was found many times. The chain is built from TRBV12-3 or TRBV12-4 and TRBJ1-2; TRBD1 matches 7 bases. After removal of 2 bases from V and 2 bases from J, the junction contained 2 bases not matched to a gene. The CDR3 length is 14 residues. The CDR3 here is CASSLLTGNYGYTF. The DNA for the CDR3 is TGTGCCAGCAGTTTATTGACAGGGAACTATGGCTACACCTTC.

Only a few counts were recorded for this clonotype. J is TRBJ2-5 and V is TRBV18; no firm D call. V lost 3 bases to trimming and J lost 5 bases, with 7 bases between them. Per the germline V gene, CDR1 is KGHSH and CDR2 is LQKENI. This CDR3 region has 12 residues. CDR3 residues: CASSPLLETQYF. DNA of the CDR3: TGTGCCAGCTCACCGCTACTGGAGACCCAGTACTTC. The whole variable domain, filled in from reference TRBV18 and TRBJ2-5, reads NAGVMQNPRHLVRRRGQEARLRCSPMKGHSHVYWYRQLPEEGLKFMVYLQKENIIDESGMPKERFSAEFPKEGPSILRIQQVVRGDSAAYFCASSPLLETQYFGPGTRLLVL.

The V call is TRBV12-3 or TRBV12-4, the J call TRBJ2-5; 10 bases are shared with TRBD1. The CDR3 covers 15 residues. Losses at the gene ends were 4 bases for V and 9 bases for J; bases not matched to a gene: 11. The CDR3 DNA follows: TGTGCCAGCAGTTCTCCGGGACAGGGGAGGCAGGCCCAGTACTTC. This codes for CASSSPGQGRQAQYF.

The CDR3, as DNA: TGTGCCATCAGTAGGGACAGACAAGAGACCCAGTACTTC. Protein product: CAISRDRQETQYF. V and J are TRBV10-3 and TRBJ2-5; 7 nucleotides align to TRBD1. Trimming removed 5 bases from V and 2 bases from J; junction bases left unmatched: 2. The CDR3 extends over 13 amino acids. From germline, CDR1 is ENHRY and CDR2 SYGVKD.

This clonotype was detected only a few times. The chain uses TRBV29-1 and TRBJ2-3, with D uncertain. V was pared by 4 bases and J by 7 bases, with 3 bases between. This CDR3 contains 9 residues. Germline V gives CDR1 SQVTM, CDR2 ANQGSEA. The CDR3 DNA follows: TGCAGCGTTGGTAATACGCAGTATTTT. It translates to CSVGNTQYF.

The sample holds many counts of this clonotype. The CDR3 reads CASSLVTGPNTGELFF. In DNA form, the CDR3 reads TGCGCCAGCAGCTTGGTTACAGGTCCGAACACCGGGGAGCTGTTTTTT. The chain has TRBV5-1 and TRBJ2-2; possibly TRBD1 for D (5 bases). The V end was cut by 0 bases, the J end by 0 bases, with 9 bases between. The CDR3 runs to 16 residues. Germline V gene lookup returns CDR1 SGHRS and CDR2 YFSETQ.

This clonotype was seen repeatedly, ten times or more. The chain joins TRBV12-3 or TRBV12-4 to TRBJ1-2; a weak D match, TRBD1 (6 bases). The V and J ends lost 2 bases and 4 bases respectively, with 11 bases between them. This CDR3 region has 14 residues. The CDR3 DNA reads TGTGCCAGCAGTTTAAGACAGGAGGGCTATGGCTACACCTTC. Protein sequence: CASSLRQEGYGYTF.

This clonotype was counted a few times. V gene TRBV5-1 combines with J gene TRBJ2-7, with TRBD1 matching over 7 bases. Germline V gives CDR1 SGHRS, CDR2 YFSETQ. The trim removed 2 bases at V and 5 bases at J, leaving 10 bases unmatched. This CDR3 has 15 amino acids. The CDR3 loop reads CASSFQPRQGNEQYF. In DNA, the CDR3 is TGCGCCAGCAGCTTTCAACCACGACAGGGAAACGAGCAGTACTTC.

The table lists this clonotype with a few counts. CDR3 amino acids: CSAPGPQARPGRNTEAFF. As DNA, the CDR3 is TGCAGTGCTCCCGGCCCACAAGCGAGGCCAGGGAGGAACACTGAAGCTTTCTTT. This chain links TRBV20-1 with TRBJ1-1; D perhaps matches TRBD1 (5 bases). The CDR3 totals 18 residues. With 5 bases removed from V and 1 base from J, the gap between germline ends came to 26 bases. The germline CDR1 and CDR2 sequences are DFQATT and SNEGSKA (reference sequence).

A few counts support this clonotype. The chain employs TRBV21-1 and TRBJ1-3; TRBD1 was called by the table and not checked on the DNA. TRBV21-1 is a pseudogene locus. The CDR3 is 19 amino acids. The CDR3 nucleotides read TGTGCCAGCAGCAATAGGGGACATATTAATGAGAGCTCTGGAAACACCATATATTTT. Translated: CASSNRGHINESSGNTIYF.

The table lists this clonotype with many counts. The rearrangement links TRBV7-2 to TRBJ2-7; unclear D gene. Germline V gene sequence: CDR1 SGHTA, CDR2 FQGNSA. The CDR3 has 11 amino acids. Trimming took 5 bases from V and 3 from J, leaving 5 bases between them. Here the CDR3 reads CASSEYYEQYF. CDR3 bases: TGTGCCAGCAGCGAATACTACGAGCAGTACTTC.

This clonotype appeared once. The rearrangement uses TRBV27 and TRBJ1-2; maybe TRBD1 (5 bases). The CDR3 covers 14 residues. The germline V and J ends were trimmed by 6 bases and 6 bases, with 17 bases remaining between them. Germline lookup yields CDR1 MNHEY and CDR2 SMNVEV (reference sequence). The CDR3 nucleotides are TGTGCCAGCAGCCCTAGGAGGGGCGCAGATGGCTACACCTTC. Protein product: CASSPRRGADGYTF.

The chain has TRBV15 and TRBJ2-7; tentative D call: TRBD1 (6 bases). Looked up from germline, CDR1 is LNHNV and CDR2 is YYDKDF (reference sequence). Trimming pared 0 bases from V and 6 bases from J, leaving 15 bases between. The CDR3 sequence is 15 residues long. Here the CDR3 reads CATSREAGEFLEQYF. The CDR3 coding sequence is TGTGCCACCAGCAGAGAGGCAGGGGAATTTCTCGAGCAGTACTTC.

This sequence joins TRBV6-1 and TRBJ2-7; D possibly uses TRBD1 or TRBD2 (5 bases each). Looked up from germline, CDR1 is MNHNS and CDR2 is SASEGT. This CDR3 comprises 14 residues. The V gene lost 5 bases and the J gene lost 3 bases, with 14 bases spanning the gap. The CDR3 spells CASSQPGRRYEQYF. Written as DNA, the CDR3 is TGTGCCAGCAGTCAACCGGGGCGTCGCTACGAGCAGTACTTC.

The genes are TRBV6-5 and TRBJ2-3, with D unclear. V was pared by 4 bases and J by 7 bases, with 6 bases between. The CDR3 runs 11 residues. From germline, CDR1 is MNHEY and CDR2 SVGAGI. CDR3 in amino acids: CASSFGNTQYF. The CDR3 nucleotides are TGTGCCAGCAGTTTTGGGAATACGCAGTATTTT.

V usage is TRBV20-1 and J usage is TRBJ2-1; the D call may be TRBD1 or TRBD2 (5 bases each). Germline V lookup: CDR1 DFQATT, CDR2 SNEGSKA (reference sequence). The length of the CDR3 is 22 residues. Trimming pared 0 bases from V and 7 bases from J, leaving 37 bases between. The CDR3 coding sequence is TGCAGTGCTAGAGATCAAGGATTGGGCAGCGTGGGTTGGGGGTTCGCAACTAATGAGCAGTTCTTC. Translated: CSARDQGLGSVGWGFATNEQFF.

This chain connects TRBV10-3 to TRBJ2-1; D may be TRBD1 (6 bases). CDR3 size: 14 residues. V was pared by 5 bases and J by 8 bases, with 16 bases between. The germline V gene has CDR1 ENHRY and CDR2 SYGVKD. The CDR3 coding sequence is TGTGCCATCAGTTTTGGAAAACAGGGCGATGAGCAGTTCTTC. It specifies CAISFGKQGDEQFF.

The gene calls are TRBV18 and TRBJ2-2; a possible D gene is TRBD1 (5 bases). V shed 4 bases and J shed 1 base, with 16 bases lying between them. Germline CDR1 is KGHSH and CDR2 is LQKENI. The CDR3 totals 17 residues. CDR3 amino acids: CASSQLRGAVNTGELFF. DNA for the CDR3: TGTGCCAGCTCACAACTCCGTGGGGCCGTGAACACCGGGGAGCTGTTTTTT.

This clonotype was picked up many times. The rearrangement uses TRBV11-1 and TRBJ2-3, with TRBD1 identical over 8 bases. This CDR3 is built from 18 residues. The V gene's germline CDR1 is SGHAT and CDR2 FQDESV (reference sequence). Losses at the gene ends were 2 bases for V and 4 bases for J; bases not matched to a gene: 14. The CDR3 DNA reads TGTGCCAGCAGCTTATCCGTTGGAACAGGGGGATTCTCAGATACGCAGTATTTT. Encoded protein: CASSLSVGTGGFSDTQYF.

CDR3 protein: CASSSGLAANTGELFF. CDR3 nucleotide sequence: TGTGCCAGCAGTTCCGGACTAGCGGCCAACACCGGGGAGCTGTTTTTT. V is TRBV12-3 or TRBV12-4 and J is TRBJ2-2; 10 bases line up with TRBD2. The CDR3 totals 16 residues. The V and J ends lost 4 bases and 2 bases, in that order; junction bases with no gene match: 4.

This clonotype has at least ten counts. The gene calls are TRBV20-1 and TRBJ1-6; D perhaps matches TRBD1 (6 bases). V was clipped by 1 base and J by 7 bases, with 11 bases between them. The CDR3 consists of 14 residues. The germline CDR1 and CDR2 sequences are DFQATT and SNEGSKA (reference sequence). CDR3 sequence: CSARAQGTNSPLHF. DNA for the CDR3: TGCAGTGCTAGAGCACAGGGCACCAATTCACCCCTCCACTTT.

This clonotype was counted a few times. This chain links TRBV7-2 with TRBJ2-2, with 15 bases that match TRBD2. The CDR3 contains 17 residues. CDR1 and CDR2 (germline): SGHTA, FQGNSA. The V gene end was trimmed by 7 bases and the J gene end by 0 bases; junction bases not matched to a gene: 3. CDR3 region: CASKRTSGGANTGELFF. The CDR3 DNA reads as TGTGCCAGCAAACGGACTAGCGGGGGGGCGAACACCGGGGAGCTGTTTTTT.

The sample holds many counts of this clonotype. This chain uses TRBV7-9 with TRBJ2-1; D unclear. The length of the CDR3 is 17 residues. Trimming took off 2 bases at V and 6 bases at J, with 20 bases between the two ends. Germline V lookup: CDR1 SEHNR, CDR2 FQNEAQ (reference sequence). This CDR3 is CASSLTLGLGGSNEQFF. The CDR3, as DNA: TGTGCCAGCAGCTTAACCCTAGGGCTTGGTGGTAGCAATGAGCAGTTCTTC.

This clonotype was observed a handful of times. J is TRBJ1-1 and V is TRBV7-8; D not certain. Germline CDR1 and CDR2: SGHVS and FQNEAQ. This CDR3 is 11 amino acids long. V was cut by 3 bases and J by 5 bases, with 4 bases left in between. The CDR3 loop is CASSLETEAFF. The CDR3 DNA reads TGTGCCAGCAGCTTGGAAACTGAAGCTTTCTTT.

The CDR3 DNA reads TGCGCCAGCAGCTTATCGGGCGGAGACTCCTACAATGAGCAGTTCTTC. This translates into CASSLSGGDSYNEQFF. The V and J genes are TRBV5-1 and TRBJ2-1; D is undetermined. The CDR3 contains 16 residues. The V end lost 2 bases, the J end lost 0 bases, and 12 bases lay between the germline ends. CDR1 SGHRS and CDR2 YFSETQ come from the germline V gene. Based on the CDR3 plus reference TRBV5-1 and TRBJ2-1, the full variable domain is KAGVTQTPRYLIKTRGQQVTLSCSPISGHRSVSWYQQTPGQGLQFLFEYFSETQRNKGNFPGRFSGRQFSNSRSEMNVSTLELGDSALYLCASSLSGGDSYNEQFFGPGTRLTVL.

The chain has TRBV6-1 and TRBJ1-1; no reliable D call. The CDR3 contains 15 residues. Between the trimmed V and J ends, which lost 2 bases and 0 bases, there was a span of 10 bases. Germline CDR1 is MNHNS and CDR2 is SASEGT. CDR3: CASSEFWIMNTEAFF. The CDR3 coding sequence is TGTGCCAGCAGTGAATTCTGGATTATGAACACTGAAGCTTTCTTT.